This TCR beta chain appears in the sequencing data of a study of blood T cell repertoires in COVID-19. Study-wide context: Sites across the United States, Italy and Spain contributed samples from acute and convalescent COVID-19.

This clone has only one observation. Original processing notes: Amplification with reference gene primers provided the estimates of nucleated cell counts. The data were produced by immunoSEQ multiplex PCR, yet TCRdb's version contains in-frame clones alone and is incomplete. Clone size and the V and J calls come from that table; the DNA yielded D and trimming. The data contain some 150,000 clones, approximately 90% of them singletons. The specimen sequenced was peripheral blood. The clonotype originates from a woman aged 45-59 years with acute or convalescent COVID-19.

This CDR3 is CASRSPGQWGNQPQHF. CDR3 DNA sequence: TGTGCCAGTAGGTCTCCGGGACAGTGGGGGAATCAGCCCCAGCATTTT. The genes are TRBV19 and TRBJ1-5, with 7 bases fitting TRBD1. The CDR3 has 16 amino acids. CDR1 is LNHDA and CDR2 is SQIVND in the germline V gene (reference sequence). The V segment lost 6 bases and the J segment 4 bases; nucleotides outside the gene matches: 12.